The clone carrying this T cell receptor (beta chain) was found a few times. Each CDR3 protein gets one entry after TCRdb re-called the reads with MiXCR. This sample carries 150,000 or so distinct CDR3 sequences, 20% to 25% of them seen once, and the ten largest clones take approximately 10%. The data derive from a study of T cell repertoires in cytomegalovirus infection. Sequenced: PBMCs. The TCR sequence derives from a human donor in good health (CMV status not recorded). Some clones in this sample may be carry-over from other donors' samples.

CDR3 in amino acids: CASSLTSLSSTDTQYF. In nucleotides, the CDR3 is TGTGCCAGCAGCCTGACTAGCCTCTCTAGCACAGATACGCAGTATTTT. The chain carries TRBV6-1 and TRBJ2-3; 7 bases are a match to TRBD2. Germline values: CDR1 MNHNS, CDR2 SASEGT. Losses at the gene ends were 6 bases for V and 0 bases for J; bases not matched to a gene: 9. This CDR3 comprises 16 residues.